Presented here are 18 T cell receptor beta chains from one specimen sequenced in a study of T cell responses to AZD1222 COVID-19 vaccine. Measured with immunoSEQ multiplex PCR; TCRdb has only the in-frame clones, and not every one. The sample contains about 100,000 clones, around 87% of which appear only once. This sample comprised peripheral blood, obtained 28 days after the second AZD1222 dose. Receptor source: an adult who received the AZD1222 COVID-19 vaccine.

This sequence joins TRBV9 and TRBJ2-7; D uncertain. Trimming removed 0 bases at V and 2 bases at J, with 12 bases between. CDR1 is SGDLS and CDR2 is YYNGEE in the germline V gene. The CDR3 is 15 amino acids. CDR3 bases: TGTGCCAGCAGCGTAGAAGAAGGCCTTCCCTACGAGCAGTACTTC. Its protein is CASSVEEGLPYEQYF.

The CDR3 sequence: CASSTRGTLYEQYF. DNA for the CDR3: TGTGCCAGTAGTACCCGGGGAACCCTCTACGAGCAGTACTTC. The gene calls are TRBV19 and TRBJ2-7; possibly TRBD2 for D (5 bases). This CDR3 spans 14 amino acids. CDR1 and CDR2 from the germline V gene are LNHDA and SQIVND (reference sequence). The V end lost 4 bases, the J end lost 3 bases, and 13 bases lay between the germline ends.

The chain recombines TRBV2 with TRBJ2-2; D ambiguous. The germline V gene has CDR1 SNHLY and CDR2 FYNNEI. The CDR3 runs 13 residues. Between the trimmed V and J ends, which lost 1 base and 1 base, there was a span of 1 base. CDR3 DNA: TGTGCCAGCAGTGAAGAGAACACCGGGGAGCTGTTTTTT. Its protein product is CASSEENTGELFF.

The V gene is TRBV3-1 (or the pseudogene TRBV3-2), the J gene TRBJ1-3, with D possibly matching TRBD1 (5 bases). Germline assignment: CDR1 LGHDT and CDR2 YNNKEL (reference sequence). V was shortened by 4 bases and J by 4 bases, with 8 bases between the two germline ends. This CDR3 has 13 amino acids. As DNA, the CDR3 is TGTGCCAGCAGCCTGGGGGAGGGAAACACCATATATTTT. This gives the protein CASSLGEGNTIYF.

This clone came up once. The chain carries TRBV2 and TRBJ1-2, with 9 bases that match TRBD1. The CDR3 has 13 amino acids. Germline assignment: CDR1 SNHLY and CDR2 FYNNEI. V dropped 3 bases and J dropped 4; count of bases not matched to a gene: 0. The CDR3 coding sequence is TGTGCCAGCAGTGAGGGACAGGGCTATGGCTACACCTTC. This encodes CASSEGQGYGYTF. Filled out from reference TRBV2 and TRBJ1-2, the complete variable domain reads EPEVTQTPSHQVTQMGQEVILRCVPISNHLYFYWYRQILGQKVEFLVSFYNNEISEKSEIFDDQFSVERPDGSNFTLKIRSTKLEDSAMYFCASSEGQGYGYTFGSGTRLTVV.

The V call is TRBV3-1 (or the pseudogene TRBV3-2), the J call TRBJ1-1, with 9 bases matching TRBD1. The CDR3 has 15 amino acids. Looked up from germline, CDR1 is LGHDT and CDR2 is YNNKEL (reference sequence). V dropped 4 bases and J dropped 3; count of bases not matched to a gene: 6. Here the CDR3 DNA reads TGTGCCAGCAGCCTGGGGACAGGGAGCGACACTGAAGCTTTCTTT. The encoded protein is CASSLGTGSDTEAFF.

V is TRBV21-1 and J is TRBJ1-4. TRBV21-1 is a pseudogene. The CDR3 runs 18 residues. The CDR3 protein is CASSKARGGRCRNEKLFF. The CDR3 nucleotides are TGTGCCAGCAGCAAAGCAAGAGGAGGTCGCTGCAGGAATGAAAAACTGTTTTTT.

The chain links TRBV11-2 to TRBJ1-1; perhaps TRBD1 as D (5 bases). The CDR3 sequence is 14 residues long. Germline CDR1 and CDR2: SGHAT and FQNNGV. Trimming took 4 bases from V and 6 from J, leaving 15 bases between them. In DNA form, the CDR3 reads TGTGCCAGCAGCTGGACACGAGGGGTCCCTGAAGCTTTCTTT. Translating gives CASSWTRGVPEAFF.

The genes are TRBV5-3 and TRBJ2-7; D unclear. TRBV5-3 is an open reading frame, and its role is uncertain. CDR3 length: 13 residues. Trimming cost V 0 bases and J 4 bases, with 8 bases left between them. The CDR3, as DNA: TGTGCCAGAAGCTTGGGCAGGACGTACGAGCAGTACTTC. This gives the protein CARSLGRTYEQYF.

A few counts support this clone. This chain uses TRBV18 with TRBJ1-5, with unresolved D. V gave up 6 bases and J gave up 0 bases, with 12 bases separating them. Per germline, CDR1 KGHSH and CDR2 LQKENI. The CDR3 covers 15 residues. CDR3 DNA: TGTGCCAGCTCTGAACTCAAGGATAGCAATCAGCCCCAGCATTTT. It specifies CASSELKDSNQPQHF.

The rearrangement uses TRBV2 and TRBJ2-1; unclear D gene. Trimming removed 5 bases at V and 7 bases at J, with 3 bases between. The CDR3 consists of 10 residues. Germline-derived CDR1 and CDR2 are SNHLY and FYNNEI. The CDR3 region is CASSKNEQFF. Here the CDR3 DNA reads TGTGCCAGCAGTAAAAATGAGCAGTTCTTC.

The chain carries TRBV4-1 and TRBJ2-7, with a weak D call TRBD2 (6 bases). The germline V gene encodes CDR1 MGHRA and CDR2 YSYEKL. Trimming removed 0 bases from V and 3 bases from J, with 9 bases in between. CDR3 length equals 14 residues. CDR3 bases: TGCGCCAGCAGCCAAGATCCCGGGGGCTACGAGCAGTACTTC. It encodes CASSQDPGGYEQYF.

The chain recombines TRBV7-2 with TRBJ2-7, with 7 nucleotides matching TRBD1. V lost 1 base to trimming and J lost 0 bases; unmatched junction nucleotides: 3. This CDR3 is built from 15 residues. From germline, CDR1 is SGHTA and CDR2 FQGNSA. The CDR3 reads CASSLDRGHSYEQYF. The CDR3, as DNA: TGTGCCAGCAGCTTAGACAGGGGCCACTCCTACGAGCAGTACTTC.

The chain couples TRBV27 to TRBJ2-2; no clear D gene. CDR1 and CDR2 (germline): MNHEY, SMNVEV (reference sequence). The V end was cut by 3 bases, the J end by 6 bases, with 8 bases between. The CDR3 is 13 amino acids. The CDR3 DNA reads as TGTGCCAGCAGTTTGGTGGGCCCCGGGGAGCTGTTTTTT. Amino acids: CASSLVGPGELFF.

This rearrangement joins TRBV2 to TRBJ2-1; 13 bases match TRBD2. The CDR3 consists of 15 residues. The J segment lost 3 bases and the V segment lost 5 bases, leaving 1 base of the junction unmatched. CDR1 SNHLY and CDR2 FYNNEI come from the germline V gene. The CDR3 coding sequence is TGTGCCAGCAGTCGACTAGCGGGGGGCTACAATGAGCAGTTCTTC. It codes for CASSRLAGGYNEQFF. Variable domain in full (rest from reference TRBV2 and TRBJ2-1): EPEVTQTPSHQVTQMGQEVILRCVPISNHLYFYWYRQILGQKVEFLVSFYNNEISEKSEIFDDQFSVERPDGSNFTLKIRSTKLEDSAMYFCASSRLAGGYNEQFFGPGTRLTVL.

This chain connects TRBV30 to TRBJ2-3; D tentatively fits TRBD1 or TRBD2 (7 bases each). The CDR3 totals 15 residues. Looked up from germline, CDR1 is GTSNPN and CDR2 is SVGIG (reference sequence). The germline V and J ends were trimmed by 3 bases and 0 bases, with 13 bases remaining between them. The CDR3 spells CAWSPGGASTDTQYF. For the CDR3, the DNA is TGTGCCTGGAGCCCAGGGGGGGCGAGCACAGATACGCAGTATTTT.

The rearrangement joins TRBV28 to TRBJ2-3; a weak D match, TRBD1 (6 bases). This CDR3 is 12 amino acids long. The V gene's germline CDR1 is MDHEN and CDR2 SYDVKM. V was shortened by 4 bases and J by 4 bases, with 6 bases between the two germline ends. CDR3 loop: CASSSGADTQYF. The DNA for the CDR3 is TGTGCCAGCAGTTCAGGGGCAGATACGCAGTATTTT.

The V and J genes are TRBV24-1 and TRBJ2-2, with TRBD2 matching over 8 bases. V was clipped by 3 bases and J by 5 bases; unmatched bases: 7. Germline V gene data show CDR1 as KGHDR and CDR2 as SFDVKD. This CDR3 region has 16 residues. For the CDR3, the DNA is TGTGCCACCAGTGATGGACTAGCAGTGGGTACCGGGGAGCTGTTTTTT. Its protein product is CATSDGLAVGTGELFF.